The 27 T cell receptor beta chains listed next were all sequenced from one sample in a study of shared clonotypes between healthy human individuals. Generated by immunoSEQ multiplex PCR, the TCRdb table keeps only in-frame clones and is missing some. The sample shows millions of clones, 95% of them seen only once. What was sequenced was naive CD4+ T cells sorted from blood. Subset indicated: CD45RA+ positively selected. All receptors come from a man aged 18 to 35 in good health.

The chain combines TRBV4-1 with TRBJ1-3; D might be TRBD1 (6 bases). Germline V lookup: CDR1 MGHRA, CDR2 YSYEKL. The CDR3 totals 14 residues. V lost 2 bases and J 2 bases, leaving 7 bases between the germline ends. CDR3 in DNA: TGCGCCAGCAGCCAAACAGGGACTGGAAACACCATATATTTT. Its translation is CASSQTGTGNTIYF.

This chain joins TRBV7-2 and TRBJ2-3; 7 nucleotides align to TRBD1. V shed 1 base, J shed 1 base, and the junction held 2 bases outside the gene matches. CDR3 size: 15 residues. Germline V gene data show CDR1 as SGHTA and CDR2 as FQGNSA. Here the CDR3 DNA reads TGTGCCAGCAGCTTAGACGGACAGGGCACAGATACGCAGTATTTT. This encodes CASSLDGQGTDTQYF.

This chain uses TRBV20-1 with TRBJ1-1; D perhaps matches TRBD1 (6 bases). This CDR3 has 11 residues. Looked up from germline, CDR1 is DFQATT and CDR2 is SNEGSKA (reference sequence). The CDR3 sequence: CRLTGNTEAFF. For the CDR3, the DNA is TGCAGATTGACAGGGAACACTGAAGCTTTCTTT.

The rearrangement uses TRBV6-5 and TRBJ2-2; a weak D match, TRBD2 (6 bases). V was pared by 1 base and J by 5 bases, with 14 bases between. The CDR3 has 16 amino acids. Germline lookup yields CDR1 MNHEY and CDR2 SVGAGI. Written as DNA, the CDR3 is TGTGCCAGCAGTTACTTTCTTGGGGCGGGGACCGGGGAGCTGTTTTTT. Translating it yields CASSYFLGAGTGELFF.

V and J are TRBV18 and TRBJ2-7, with D possibly matching TRBD2 (6 bases). V lost 8 bases and J lost 0, with 17 bases in between. This CDR3 comprises 15 residues. CDR1 is KGHSH, CDR2 LQKENI, per germline. DNA of the CDR3: TGTGCCAGCACGCGACGGGGGACCTCCTCCTACGAGCAGTACTTC. Translated, it gives CASTRRGTSSYEQYF.

The J gene is TRBJ1-5, the V gene TRBV19; D perhaps matches TRBD1 (5 bases). Germline CDR1 and CDR2: LNHDA and SQIVND (reference sequence). The CDR3 contains 17 residues. Deletions cut 1 base from V and 5 bases from J, with 18 bases between. The CDR3 DNA reads TGTGCCAGTAGTATAGGAACAGGTGTCGAATCGGATCAGCCCCAGCATTTT. Encoded protein: CASSIGTGVESDQPQHF.

Here the CDR3 reads CASSLGGGYTEAFF. The DNA for the CDR3 is TGTGCCAGCAGCTTAGGTGGGGGTTACACTGAAGCTTTCTTT. V is TRBV7-9 and J is TRBJ1-1; TRBD1 might be the D (5 bases). This CDR3 is built from 14 residues. Between the trimmed V and J ends, which lost 1 base and 3 bases, there was a span of 9 bases. Germline lookup yields CDR1 SEHNR and CDR2 FQNEAQ (reference sequence).

This CDR3 is CASSPRASAAQNQPQHF. The DNA for the CDR3 is TGTGCCAGCAGTCCCCGGGCCTCGGCAGCTCAAAATCAGCCCCAGCATTTT. V gene TRBV27 combines with J gene TRBJ1-5, with D unresolved. In germline, CDR1 is MNHEY, CDR2 SMNVEV (reference sequence). The ends were cut back, 5 bases at V and 4 bases at J, with 21 bases in the middle. The CDR3 totals 17 residues.

The chain is built from TRBV6-6 and TRBJ1-2; D uncertain. Germline lookup yields CDR1 MNHNY and CDR2 SVGAGI (reference sequence). Trimming removed 0 bases from V and 4 bases from J, with 9 bases in between. This CDR3 is built from 14 residues. The CDR3 DNA follows: TGTGCCAGCAGTTACTCCAAGGACCTCTATGGCTACACCTTC. This codes for CASSYSKDLYGYTF.

The V and J genes are TRBV12-5 and TRBJ2-2, with unresolved D. CDR1 LGHNT and CDR2 FRNRAP come from the germline V gene. V lost 3 bases and J lost 4, with 6 bases in between. This CDR3 is built from 13 residues. CDR3 amino acids: CASGLFPTGELFF. CDR3 DNA sequence: TGTGCTAGTGGTTTATTTCCCACCGGGGAGCTGTTTTTT.

This chain links TRBV7-9 with TRBJ2-1; D is uncertain. The CDR3 runs to 13 residues. CDR1 and CDR2 (germline): SEHNR, FQNEAQ (reference sequence). Deletions cut 6 bases from V and 2 bases from J, with 8 bases between. The CDR3 loop reads CASSTEPYNEQFF. CDR3 coding DNA: TGTGCCAGCAGTACAGAACCCTACAATGAGCAGTTCTTC.

The chain is built from TRBV5-4 and TRBJ2-7; TRBD1 agrees at 10 bases. Trimming at V came to 1 base and at J to 3 bases, leaving 7 bases not matched to a gene. There are 16 residues in the CDR3. The germline V gene encodes CDR1 SGHNT and CDR2 YYREEE (reference sequence). Here the CDR3 DNA reads TGTGCCAGCAGCTTGAAAGGGACAGGGGCGGGCTACGAGCAGTACTTC. Its translation: CASSLKGTGAGYEQYF.

This chain joins TRBV20-1 and TRBJ2-1; D is ambiguous. V was trimmed by 5 bases and J by 7 bases, leaving 6 bases between them. This CDR3 region has 10 residues. Germline CDR1 reads DFQATT; CDR2 reads SNEGSKA (reference sequence). CDR3 sequence reads: CSALWNEQFF. The DNA of the CDR3 is TGCAGTGCTTTATGGAATGAGCAGTTCTTC.

V usage is TRBV7-3 and J usage is TRBJ1-1; D call uncertain. With 2 bases removed from V and 1 base from J, the gap between germline ends came to 11 bases. Looked up from germline, CDR1 is SGHTA and CDR2 is FQGTGA. This CDR3 is built from 15 residues. The CDR3 here is CASSLYGVTNTEAFF. CDR3 in DNA: TGTGCCAGCAGCTTATACGGGGTAACGAACACTGAAGCTTTCTTT.

V and J are TRBV4-1 and TRBJ2-4, with a weak D call TRBD1 (6 bases). V was clipped by 3 bases and J by 4 bases, with 13 bases between them. The CDR3 is 15 residues long. The germline gives CDR1 MGHRA, CDR2 YSYEKL. The CDR3 DNA reads as TGCGCCAGCAGCCACGCCACGGACAGTAAAAACATTCAGTACTTC. It encodes CASSHATDSKNIQYF.

This clone showed up just a few times. The chain recombines TRBV28 with TRBJ2-7; possible D gene TRBD1, 5 bases. Germline V gene lookup returns CDR1 MDHEN and CDR2 SYDVKM. V gave up 6 bases and J gave up 0 bases, with 15 bases separating them. The CDR3 spans 15 residues. The CDR3 here is CASSHLGASSYEQYF. CDR3 nucleotide sequence: TGTGCCAGCAGCCACCTTGGGGCTAGCTCCTACGAGCAGTACTTC.

This clone has a single count. This chain links TRBV5-1 with TRBJ2-5; D remains ambiguous. In germline, CDR1 is SGHRS, CDR2 YFSETQ. There are 14 residues in the CDR3. The V and J ends lost 0 bases and 4 bases respectively, with 10 bases between them. CDR3 in amino acids: CASSLEPMGETQYF. Written as DNA, the CDR3 is TGCGCCAGCAGCTTGGAACCGATGGGAGAGACCCAGTACTTC.

CDR3 loop: CASSYSRGTGANVLTF. CDR3 coding DNA: TGTGCCAGCAGTTACAGCCGGGGCACTGGGGCCAACGTCCTGACTTTC. This chain connects TRBV6-5 to TRBJ2-6; D assignment may be TRBD1 or TRBD2 (5 bases each). The CDR3 contains 16 residues. CDR1 and CDR2 (germline): MNHEY, SVGAGI. Trimming took off 2 bases at V and 2 bases at J, with 10 bases between the two ends.

In this sample, this clone turned up once. At the DNA level, this CDR3 is encoded by other sequences in the same sample as well. This chain links TRBV30 with TRBJ2-7; D call uncertain. CDR3 length: 11 residues. Germline values: CDR1 GTSNPN, CDR2 SVGIG (reference sequence). Trimming removed 2 bases from V and 2 bases from J, with 4 bases in between. The CDR3: CAWSSPYEQYF. The CDR3 DNA is TGTGCCTGGAGTTCCCCCTACGAGCAGTACTTC.

This clone was counted once. The V gene is TRBV30, the J gene TRBJ1-5, with D possibly TRBD1 on 6 matching bases. The CDR3 has 12 amino acids. Deletions cut 8 bases from V and 7 bases from J, with 15 bases between. Germline assignment: CDR1 GTSNPN and CDR2 SVGIG (reference sequence). The CDR3 DNA is TGTGCCCGACAGGATGAAGGACAGCCCCAGCATTTT. It translates to CARQDEGQPQHF.

This chain links TRBV27 with TRBJ1-1; D is uncertain. The CDR3 length is 16 residues. The V gene's germline CDR1 is MNHEY and CDR2 SMNVEV (reference sequence). Trimming stripped 1 base from V and 3 bases from J, with 15 bases between. CDR3 region: CASSLLPLAGDTEAFF. CDR3 nucleotides: TGTGCCAGCAGTTTATTGCCATTGGCTGGGGACACTGAAGCTTTCTTT.

V and J are TRBV6-6 and TRBJ2-7, with TRBD2 identical over 8 bases. Germline V gives CDR1 MNHNY, CDR2 SVGAGI (reference sequence). V was clipped by 4 bases and J by 6 bases; unmatched bases: 5. This CDR3 has 13 residues. The CDR3 reads CASSSGLAGEQYF. CDR3 coding DNA: TGTGCCAGCAGTTCTGGACTAGCCGGCGAGCAGTACTTC.

This clone was recorded once. The chain links TRBV21-1 to TRBJ2-2; the table's D gene call, TRBD1, was not cross checked with the DNA. TRBV21-1 is flagged as a pseudogene. The CDR3 spans 21 residues. The CDR3: CASSKAQHRWGCQVVPGELFF. The CDR3 DNA sequence: TGTGCCAGCAGCAAAGCGCAACACAGATGGGGCTGTCAGGTCGTCCCCGGGGAGCTGTTTTTT.

The gene calls are TRBV10-3 and TRBJ2-7; D is perhaps TRBD1 (6 bases). This CDR3 has 13 amino acids. Germline V gene data show CDR1 as ENHRY and CDR2 as SYGVKD. Trimming took 1 base from V and 5 from J, leaving 9 bases between them. CDR3 amino acids: CAISEFQGNEQYF. Written as DNA, the CDR3 is TGTGCCATCAGTGAGTTTCAGGGGAACGAGCAGTACTTC.

Concerning this clone: Relative to the germline gene, one junction end is altered; a read error may explain this. V gene TRBV10-3 combines with J gene TRBJ2-1; 8 bases match TRBD2. This CDR3 comprises 16 residues. The germline CDR1 and CDR2 sequences are ENHRY and SYGVKD. CDR3 sequence (DNA): TGTGCCAGCAGTGAAACCGGGACTAGAGCCTACAATGAGCAGTTCTTC. This sequence encodes CASSETGTRAYNEQFF.

The rearrangement links TRBV21-1 to TRBJ2-2; the table's TRBD2 call for D was not verified on the DNA. TRBV21-1 counts as a pseudogene. The CDR3 has 15 amino acids. CDR3 protein: CASSKVRGADGELFF. The CDR3 bases are TGTGCCAGCAGCAAAGTTCGGGGGGCAGACGGGGAGCTGTTTTTT.

The chain recombines TRBV28 with TRBJ2-5; TRBD1 agrees at 8 bases. Unmatched junction bases numbered 5, after V lost 5 bases and J lost 3 bases. The CDR3 has 14 residues. The germline V gene has CDR1 MDHEN and CDR2 SYDVKM. In DNA form, the CDR3 reads TGTGCCAGCAGTACCAGGACAGGGAAAGAGACCCAGTACTTC. This sequence encodes CASSTRTGKETQYF.